The clone carrying this T cell receptor (beta chain) has only a few counts. This specimen comes from a study of cytomegalovirus exposure and HLA in healthy donors. PCR amplification relied on 60 Vbeta primers (plus 13 Jbeta primers). The protocol was immunoSEQ multiplex PCR, while the TCRdb copy is restricted to in-frame clones and leaves out a portion. There are some 120,000 clones in the sample; around 85% occur only once, and about 6.7% lies in the top ten. Input material: PBMCs. The clonotype was recovered from a woman in her 30s in good health and CMV-seropositive.

The CDR3 bases are TGTGCCAGCAGCGTGGCAGGGGCCACCAATCAGCCCCAGCATTTT. This gives the protein CASSVAGATNQPQHF. This chain uses TRBV9 with TRBJ1-5, with TRBD1 as a possible D gene (6 bases). Germline V gene data show CDR1 as SGDLS and CDR2 as YYNGEE. Trimming removed 2 bases from V and 3 bases from J, with 12 bases in between. CDR3 length: 15 amino acids. Complete variable domain (other parts from reference TRBV9 and TRBJ1-5): DSGVTQTPKHLITATGQRVTLRCSPRSGDLSVYWYQQSLDQGLQFLIQYYNGEERAKGNILERFSAQQFPDLHSELNLSSLELGDSALYFCASSVAGATNQPQHFGDGTRLSIL.